One sample yielded the 25 T cell receptor beta chains listed below, sequenced in a study of cytomegalovirus exposure and HLA in healthy donors (dated by TCRdb to about 2017). Libraries were constructed by the immunoSEQ multiplex PCR assay. The multiplex PCR relied on a mix of 60 forward primers for TCR Vbeta segments and 13 reverse primers for TCR Jbeta segments. TCRdb carries this immuneACCESS record with in-frame sequences only. Its versions omit some clonotypes, under half of them owing to an unresolved V gene in the studies checked, with the rest unexplained. The sample has some 91,000 clones on record, around 59% of them singletons. Approximately 2.2% of the sample goes to the ten largest clones. Sequenced material: PBMCs. Source of these receptors: a human donor in good health.

The chain couples TRBV5-4 to TRBJ2-1; no firm D call. The germline V and J ends were trimmed by 0 bases and 3 bases, with 13 bases remaining between them. CDR1 SGHNT and CDR2 YYREEE come from the germline V gene (reference sequence). This CDR3 comprises 16 residues. CDR3 sequence reads: CASSLGGHAVYNEQFF. CDR3 bases: TGTGCCAGCAGCTTGGGAGGTCACGCGGTCTACAATGAGCAGTTCTTC.

V gene TRBV15 combines with J gene TRBJ2-5, with D perhaps TRBD1 (5 bases). V was cut by 0 bases and J by 5 bases, with 10 bases left in between. The CDR3 runs 14 residues. CDR1 is LNHNV and CDR2 is YYDKDF in the germline V gene (reference sequence). This chain's CDR3 is CATSRDGRGETQYF. Written as DNA, the CDR3 is TGTGCCACCAGCAGAGATGGAAGGGGCGAGACCCAGTACTTC.

This sequence joins TRBV5-4 and TRBJ2-1, with 11 nucleotides matching TRBD2. Trimming at V came to 4 bases and at J to 3 bases, leaving 6 bases not matched to a gene. CDR1 is SGHNT and CDR2 is YYREEE in the germline V gene (reference sequence). This CDR3 spans 16 amino acids. CDR3 protein: CASSAQGLAVYNEQFF. CDR3 coding DNA: TGTGCCAGCAGCGCGCAGGGACTAGCGGTCTACAATGAGCAGTTCTTC.

The V and J genes are TRBV2 and TRBJ2-7, with TRBD1 matching over 7 bases. V lost 5 bases and J lost 6; bases outside the gene matches: 7. CDR1 is SNHLY, CDR2 FYNNEI, per germline. This CDR3 contains 13 residues. CDR3: CASSPRTGGEQYF. CDR3 DNA: TGTGCCAGCAGTCCTAGGACAGGCGGCGAGCAGTACTTC.

This chain connects TRBV19 to TRBJ1-2, with 7 bases lining up with TRBD1. Per the germline V gene, CDR1 is LNHDA and CDR2 is SQIVND (reference sequence). With V trimmed by 3 bases and J by 8 bases, 9 bases remained unmatched. The CDR3 runs to 14 residues. CDR3 amino acids: CASSMGRQGAGYTF. In DNA form, the CDR3 reads TGTGCCAGTAGTATGGGGCGACAGGGTGCCGGCTACACCTTC.

This chain links TRBV4-1 with TRBJ1-6; D unclear. Trimming removed 4 bases from V and 10 bases from J, with 26 bases in between. The CDR3 has 18 residues. Germline V gives CDR1 MGHRA, CDR2 YSYEKL. The CDR3 reads CASSPQGVQQYISSPLHF. CDR3 nucleotide sequence: TGCGCCAGCAGCCCCCAAGGAGTGCAGCAGTACATTAGCTCACCCCTCCACTTT.

This sequence joins TRBV4-1 and TRBJ1-6; D might be TRBD1 (6 bases). Looked up from germline, CDR1 is MGHRA and CDR2 is YSYEKL. V lost 4 bases, J lost 9 bases, and 16 bases lay in between. This CDR3 comprises 15 residues. CDR3 nucleotides: TGCGCCAGCAGCCGAGGGGGGGGCGACAGTTCACCCCTCCACTTT. This gives the protein CASSRGGGDSSPLHF.

The V gene is TRBV7-9, the J gene TRBJ1-5; no reliable D call. CDR1 and CDR2 from the germline V gene are SEHNR and FQNEAQ (reference sequence). This CDR3 spans 12 amino acids. V was shortened by 5 bases and J by 2 bases, with 4 bases between the two germline ends. The CDR3 nucleotides read TGTGCCAGCAGCCTCGGCAATCAGCCCCAGCATTTT. It translates to CASSLGNQPQHF.

The J gene is TRBJ1-5, the V gene TRBV6-1; weak D call: TRBD1 (6 bases). CDR1 and CDR2 (germline): MNHNS, SASEGT. This CDR3 has 20 amino acids. V dropped 2 bases and J dropped 5 bases, with 28 bases sitting between them. The CDR3 DNA is TGTGCCAGCAGTGAATCCGGCTCAGGGACACGTCCCCCTTCTTATCAGCCCCAGCATTTT. Translated: CASSESGSGTRPPSYQPQHF.

V and J are TRBV13 and TRBJ1-1; 7 bases line up with TRBD1. This CDR3 region has 18 residues. Germline CDR1 is PRHDT and CDR2 is FYEKMQ (reference sequence). V shed 1 base, J shed 6 bases, and the junction held 17 bases outside the gene matches. In nucleotides, the CDR3 is TGTGCCAGCAGCTTAGAGGTGATGCTGTTTCAGGGGGGCCCTGAAGCTTTCTTT. Translated: CASSLEVMLFQGGPEAFF.

The chain employs TRBV9 and TRBJ2-2; D not resolved. This CDR3 has 13 residues. Trimming took off 3 bases at V and 2 bases at J, with 5 bases between the two ends. The germline V gene encodes CDR1 SGDLS and CDR2 YYNGEE. The CDR3 bases are TGTGCCAGCAGCGCAGTTAACACCGGGGAGCTGTTTTTT. Translating it yields CASSAVNTGELFF.

The gene calls are TRBV2 and TRBJ1-2; D gene unclear. CDR3 size: 12 residues. The ends were cut back, 4 bases at V and 2 bases at J, with 5 bases in the middle. Looked up from germline, CDR1 is SNHLY and CDR2 is FYNNEI. The CDR3 DNA follows: TGTGCCAGCAGTGCTGAGAACTATGGCTACACCTTC. Encoded protein: CASSAENYGYTF.

V gene TRBV6-5 combines with J gene TRBJ1-1, with D uncertain. The germline V gene has CDR1 MNHEY and CDR2 SVGAGI. CDR3 length: 15 residues. Trimming removed 6 bases at V and 0 bases at J, with 14 bases between. This CDR3 reads CASRPTGLMNTEAFF. For the CDR3, the DNA is TGTGCCAGCAGACCAACCGGGTTGATGAACACTGAAGCTTTCTTT.

This clone was seen more than once but under ten times. The chain couples TRBV11-3 to TRBJ1-1; no clear D. CDR1 is SGHNT, CDR2 YENEEA, per germline. The V and J ends lost 5 bases and 1 base respectively, with 11 bases between them. The CDR3 covers 14 residues. Here the CDR3 reads CASSRTSGNTEAFF. Here the CDR3 DNA reads TGTGCCAGCAGCCGAACGTCAGGGAACACTGAAGCTTTCTTT.

This chain uses TRBV2 with TRBJ2-7, with TRBD1 identical over 7 bases. The junction had 2 bases not matched to a gene; V was cut back by 6 bases and J by 3 bases. The CDR3 is 12 residues long. Germline CDR1 is SNHLY and CDR2 is FYNNEI. CDR3 coding DNA: TGTGCCAGCAGCGGGGACAGCTACGAGCAGTACTTC. It translates to CASSGDSYEQYF.

This clone was counted a few times. This chain uses TRBV7-9 with TRBJ1-4; 11 bases align to TRBD1. Per the germline V gene, CDR1 is SEHNR and CDR2 is FQNEAQ (reference sequence). V shed 5 bases, J shed 8 bases, and the junction held 7 bases outside the gene matches. The CDR3 totals 15 residues. The CDR3 here is CASSLGQGVGEKLFF. CDR3 sequence (DNA): TGTGCCAGCAGCCTGGGACAGGGGGTTGGCGAAAAACTGTTTTTT.

V gene TRBV5-1 combines with J gene TRBJ2-2; 7 bases fit TRBD1. Germline CDR1 SGHRS, CDR2 YFSETQ. The CDR3 spans 17 residues. V gave up 0 bases and J gave up 2 bases; unmatched junction bases: 7. The CDR3 DNA sequence: TGCGCCAGCAGCTTGGCACCGACAGGGACAAACACCGGGGAGCTGTTTTTT. Its protein is CASSLAPTGTNTGELFF.

The CDR3 sequence: CASSWTSGSDTQYF. In nucleotides, the CDR3 is TGTGCCAGCAGCTGGACTAGCGGATCAGATACGCAGTATTTT. The V and J genes are TRBV13 and TRBJ2-3, with 10 nucleotides matching TRBD2. The CDR3 is made up of 14 amino acids. Trimming removed 4 bases from V and 4 bases from J; junction bases left unmatched: 2. Germline values: CDR1 PRHDT, CDR2 FYEKMQ (reference sequence).

This clone was detected once. This chain connects TRBV19 to TRBJ1-1, with 7 bases aligning to TRBD1. V trimming: 3 bases; J trimming: 0 bases; junction bases outside the gene matches: 7. The CDR3 loop spans 16 amino acids. The germline gives CDR1 LNHDA, CDR2 SQIVND (reference sequence). The CDR3 spells CASSIDREEVNTEAFF. The CDR3 DNA reads as TGTGCCAGTAGTATCGACAGGGAAGAGGTGAACACTGAAGCTTTCTTT.

The V gene is TRBV7-9, the J gene TRBJ1-1; tentatively, D is TRBD1 (6 bases). This CDR3 spans 13 amino acids. Trimming shortened V by 2 bases and J by 7 bases, and 11 bases separated the two germline ends. Germline values: CDR1 SEHNR, CDR2 FQNEAQ (reference sequence). This chain's CDR3 is CASSLNRVGEAFF. The DNA of the CDR3 is TGTGCCAGCAGCTTAAACAGGGTTGGTGAAGCTTTCTTT.

The chain links TRBV30 to TRBJ1-2; D possibly corresponds to TRBD1 (5 bases). CDR3 size: 13 residues. Germline V gene lookup returns CDR1 GTSNPN and CDR2 SVGIG (reference sequence). V lost 1 base and J lost 4, with 10 bases in between. As DNA, the CDR3 is TGTGCCTGGAGTGCGGGGGTGGGCTATGGCTACACCTTC. Translating gives CAWSAGVGYGYTF.

V is TRBV5-4 and J is TRBJ2-2; TRBD1 agrees at 8 bases. V shed 10 bases and J 6 bases; nucleotides not matched to a gene: 8. Germline CDR1 and CDR2: SGHNT and YYREEE (reference sequence). There are 13 residues in the CDR3. CDR3 loop: CAGGGQGPGELFF. CDR3 bases: TGTGCCGGGGGAGGACAGGGCCCCGGGGAGCTGTTTTTT. Drawing the rest from reference TRBV5-4 and TRBJ2-2, the complete variable domain is ETGVTQSPTHLIKTRGQQVTLRCSSQSGHNTVSWYQQALGQGPQFIFQYYREEENGRGNFPPRFSGLQFPNYSSELNVNALELDDSALYLCAGGGQGPGELFFGEGSRLTVL.

In DNA form, the CDR3 reads TGTGCCAGCAGTTCTCTACAGGGAGCCTCTAGGGGCTACACCTTC. It codes for CASSSLQGASRGYTF. V and J are TRBV6-5 and TRBJ1-2; possible D gene TRBD1, 6 bases. The CDR3 length is 15 residues. V was pared by 4 bases and J by 8 bases, with 20 bases between. Germline assignment: CDR1 MNHEY and CDR2 SVGAGI.

Only one count was recorded for this clone. This chain uses TRBV6-1 with TRBJ2-1; 9 positions match TRBD1. Germline V gene lookup returns CDR1 MNHNS and CDR2 SASEGT. With 2 bases clipped from V and 9 bases from J, the junction kept 11 bases outside the gene matches. The CDR3 covers 16 residues. CDR3 loop: CASSELGTGLYGEQFF. The CDR3 bases are TGTGCCAGCAGTGAATTGGGGACAGGGCTCTATGGTGAGCAGTTCTTC.

This clone occurred a few times. The chain has TRBV10-3 and TRBJ2-3; D is possibly TRBD1 (6 bases). Deletions cut 6 bases from V and 3 bases from J, with 10 bases between. This CDR3 has 13 residues. Germline lookup yields CDR1 ENHRY and CDR2 SYGVKD. CDR3 residues: CAIRGGQTDTQYF. The CDR3 bases are TGTGCCATCAGGGGCGGACAGACAGATACGCAGTATTTT.